Sequencing of this T cell receptor (beta chain) was carried out in a study of brain T cells in children with intractable seizures. Findings and limits, study-wide: Clones missing pre-surgery may reflect undersampling of that blood sample.

The sample's time point: blood from clinic visit 5 months post-surgery; TSC patient then seizure free. Some clones are missing from TCRdb's copy, which holds only in-frame ones; the method was immunoSEQ multiplex PCR. The sample yields about 340,000 clones, 93% seen once. CDR1 is LNHDA and CDR2 is SQIVND in the germline V gene (reference sequence). The trim removed 5 bases at V and 5 bases at J, leaving 3 bases unmatched. The CDR3 is 13 residues long. For this clone: Its specificity is unknown.

V is TRBV19 and J is TRBJ2-5; 9 bases are shared with TRBD1. The material sequenced was peripheral blood, taken about 5 months after surgery. The TCR was taken from a boy younger than two with tuberous sclerosis and intractable seizures. In DNA, the CDR3 is TGTGCCAGTAGTGGGGACAGGGAGGAGACCCAGTACTTC. Translating gives CASSGDREETQYF.